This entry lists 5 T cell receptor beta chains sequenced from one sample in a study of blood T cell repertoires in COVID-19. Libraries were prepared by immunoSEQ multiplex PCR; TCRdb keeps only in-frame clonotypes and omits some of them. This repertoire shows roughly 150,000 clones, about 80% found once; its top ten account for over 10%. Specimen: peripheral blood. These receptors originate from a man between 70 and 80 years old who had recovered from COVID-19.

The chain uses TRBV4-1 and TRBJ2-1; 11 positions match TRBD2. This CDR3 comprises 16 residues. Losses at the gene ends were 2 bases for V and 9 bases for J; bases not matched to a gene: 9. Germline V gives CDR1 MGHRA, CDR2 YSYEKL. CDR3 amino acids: CASSQPTGTSGTEQFF. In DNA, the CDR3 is TGCGCCAGCAGCCAACCGACTGGGACTAGCGGTACTGAGCAGTTCTTC.

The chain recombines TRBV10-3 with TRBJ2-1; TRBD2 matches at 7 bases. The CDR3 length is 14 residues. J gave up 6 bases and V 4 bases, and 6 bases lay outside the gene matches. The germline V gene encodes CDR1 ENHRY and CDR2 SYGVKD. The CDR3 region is CAISGRTSPNEQFF. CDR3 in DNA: TGTGCCATCAGTGGGCGGACTAGTCCCAATGAGCAGTTCTTC.

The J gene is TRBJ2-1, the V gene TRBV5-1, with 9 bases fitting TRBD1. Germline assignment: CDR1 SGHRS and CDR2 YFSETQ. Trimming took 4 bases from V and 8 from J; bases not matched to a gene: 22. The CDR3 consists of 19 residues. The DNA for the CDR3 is TGCGCCAGCAGCAGAAAATCCGGGACAGGGATCAGCGATATCGATGAGCAGTTCTTC. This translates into CASSRKSGTGISDIDEQFF.

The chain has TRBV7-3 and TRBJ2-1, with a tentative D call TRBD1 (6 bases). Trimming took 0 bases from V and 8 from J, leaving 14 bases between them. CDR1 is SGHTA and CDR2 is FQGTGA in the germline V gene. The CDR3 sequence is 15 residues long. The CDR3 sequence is CASSLTFGQGHEQFF. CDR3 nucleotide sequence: TGTGCCAGCAGCTTAACCTTCGGGCAGGGGCATGAGCAGTTCTTC.

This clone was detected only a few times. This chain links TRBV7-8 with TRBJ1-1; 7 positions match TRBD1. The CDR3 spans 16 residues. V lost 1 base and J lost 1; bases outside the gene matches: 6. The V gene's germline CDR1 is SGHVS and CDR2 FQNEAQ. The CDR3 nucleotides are TGTGCCAGCAGCTTAGTAGGGGGCCGCACGAACACTGAAGCTTTCTTT. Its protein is CASSLVGGRTNTEAFF.